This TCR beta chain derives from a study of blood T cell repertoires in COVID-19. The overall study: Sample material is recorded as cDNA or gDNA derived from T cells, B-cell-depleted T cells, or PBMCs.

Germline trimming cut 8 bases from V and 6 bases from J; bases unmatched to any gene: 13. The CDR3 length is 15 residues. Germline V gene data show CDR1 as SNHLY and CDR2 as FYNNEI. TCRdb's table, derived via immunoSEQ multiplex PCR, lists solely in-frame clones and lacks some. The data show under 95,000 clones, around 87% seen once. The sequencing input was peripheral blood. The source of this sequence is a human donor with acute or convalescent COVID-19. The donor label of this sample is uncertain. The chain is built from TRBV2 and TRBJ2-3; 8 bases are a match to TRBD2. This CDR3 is CASDVAGRPSDTQYF. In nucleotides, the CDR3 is TGTGCCAGCGACGTAGCGGGGAGACCCTCCGATACGCAGTATTTT.